The rows below give T cell receptor beta chains drawn from one sample of a study of T cells in tuberculosis. Here immunoSEQ multiplex PCR was the method, and the copy in TCRdb shows in-frame clones only, minus some. The data contain more than 45,000 clones, roughly 86% of them singletons. Input material: CD1b-GMM tetramer-negative cells sorted from PBMCs. The receptors stem from an adult woman with latent tuberculosis. CDR3s include the opening cysteine and the closing phenylalanine or tryptophan. The order of the fields is V gene, J gene, clone size, D gene, CDR3 protein, CDR3 DNA. D genes are given only for firm matches. A clone size is listed for some rows: how often the clone was seen (once, few, many), or a class if it is expanded.

V: TRBV7-2
J: TRBJ1-4
size: -
D: -
CDR3: CASSLVGGVGEKLFF
DNA: TGTGCCAGCAGCTTAGTAGGCGGGGTAGGGGAAAAACTGTTTTTT

V: TRBV7-7
J: TRBJ2-1
size: -
D: -
CDR3: CASSPYQGNNEQFF
DNA: TGTGCTAGCAGCCCGTACCAGGGCAACAATGAGCAGTTCTTC

V: TRBV7-9
J: TRBJ2-1
size: -
D: TRBD2
CDR3: CASSWGLAGLNEQFF
DNA: TGTGCCAGCAGCTGGGGACTAGCGGGACTCAATGAGCAGTTCTTC

V: TRBV28
J: TRBJ1-2
size: once
D: -
CDR3: CASSFTNYGYTF
DNA: TGTGCCAGCAGTTTCACTAACTATGGCTACACCTTC

V: TRBV18
J: TRBJ1-3
size: few
D: -
CDR3: CASSPEYKAASGNTIYF
DNA: TGTGCCAGCTCACCAGAATATAAGGCAGCGTCTGGAAACACCATATATTTT

V: TRBV30
J: TRBJ1-1
size: -
D: -
CDR3: CAWSVDGGTEAFF
DNA: TGTGCCTGGAGTGTAGACGGGGGCACTGAAGCTTTCTTT

V: TRBV4-1
J: TRBJ2-2
size: -
D: -
CDR3: CASSLYSQGPLETGELFF
DNA: TGCGCCAGCAGCCTATATTCCCAGGGGCCCCTAGAGACCGGGGAGCTGTTTTTT

V: TRBV29-1
J: TRBJ1-2
size: -
D: -
CDR3: CSADRQGNGYTF
DNA: TGCAGCGCTGATCGCCAGGGGAATGGCTACACCTTC

V: TRBV6-1
J: TRBJ1-2
size: -
D: -
CDR3: CASSEWVLGLYGYTF
DNA: TGTGCCAGCAGTGAATGGGTTTTGGGGCTCTATGGCTACACCTTC

V: TRBV30
J: TRBJ2-1
size: -
D: TRBD2
CDR3: CAWGTSGRNEQFF
DNA: TGTGCCTGGGGAACTAGCGGGAGGAATGAGCAGTTCTTC

V: TRBV19
J: TRBJ2-2
size: -
D: TRBD2
CDR3: CASSPASGGWTGELFF
DNA: TGTGCCAGTAGTCCCGCTAGCGGGGGGTGGACCGGGGAGCTGTTTTTT

V: TRBV5-6
J: TRBJ2-5
size: -
D: TRBD2
CDR3: CASSWFLAGGPETQYF
DNA: TGTGCCAGCAGCTGGTTCCTAGCGGGGGGTCCGGAGACCCAGTACTTC

V: TRBV28
J: TRBJ1-5
size: -
D: -
CDR3: CASSLWGPLGGNQPQHF
DNA: TGTGCCAGCAGTTTATGGGGACCCCTGGGGGGGAATCAGCCCCAGCATTTT

V: TRBV28
J: TRBJ2-5
size: -
D: -
CDR3: CASEWGGRLRETQYF
DNA: TGTGCCAGCGAGTGGGGGGGGCGGCTTAGAGAGACCCAGTACTTC

V: TRBV4-3
J: TRBJ2-1
size: once
D: -
CDR3: CASSQDSSSYNEQFF
DNA: TGCGCCAGCAGCCAAGATTCTAGCTCCTACAATGAGCAGTTCTTC

V: TRBV4-2
J: TRBJ2-2
size: -
D: TRBD2
CDR3: CASSQALSGSMGELFF
DNA: TGTGCCAGCAGCCAAGCGTTAAGCGGGAGTATGGGGGAGCTGTTTTTT